The sequence of this TCR beta chain was determined in a study of a mutant IDH1 vaccine in newly diagnosed glioma. Study information: Patients had received radiotherapy, temozolomide, or both previously, most receiving both.

Study-wide points: Patients mounted vaccine-induced immune responses in around 93% of cases.

Generated by immunoSEQ multiplex PCR, the TCRdb table keeps only in-frame clones and is missing some. Counted here are about 44,000 clones, about 76% occurring once; the ten biggest clones make up 4.7%. A remark on this clone: Antigen specificity is unknown.

As for time point: week 35, safety follow-up. Mutant IDH1 20-mer peptide, at 300 ug, made up each vaccine dose, with topical imiquimod. Scheduled for weeks 1, 3, 5, 7, 11, 15, 19 and 23, eight vaccinations were given to patients. The CDR3 loop spans 14 amino acids. Trimming removed 3 bases from V and 7 bases from J, with 13 bases in between. Per germline, CDR1 SGHDN and CDR2 FVKESK. This receptor was taken from a woman between 40 and 55 years old with glioma. Some clones in this sample may be carry-over from other donors' samples. Source: PBMCs, taken from a glioma patient whose treatment included an IDH1 peptide vaccine. This sequence joins TRBV14 and TRBJ2-1; D possibly corresponds to TRBD2 (6 bases). CDR3 DNA sequence: TGTGCCAGCAGCCAGGGACTGGTTAGAAATGAGCAGTTCTTC. Translation gives CASSQGLVRNEQFF.